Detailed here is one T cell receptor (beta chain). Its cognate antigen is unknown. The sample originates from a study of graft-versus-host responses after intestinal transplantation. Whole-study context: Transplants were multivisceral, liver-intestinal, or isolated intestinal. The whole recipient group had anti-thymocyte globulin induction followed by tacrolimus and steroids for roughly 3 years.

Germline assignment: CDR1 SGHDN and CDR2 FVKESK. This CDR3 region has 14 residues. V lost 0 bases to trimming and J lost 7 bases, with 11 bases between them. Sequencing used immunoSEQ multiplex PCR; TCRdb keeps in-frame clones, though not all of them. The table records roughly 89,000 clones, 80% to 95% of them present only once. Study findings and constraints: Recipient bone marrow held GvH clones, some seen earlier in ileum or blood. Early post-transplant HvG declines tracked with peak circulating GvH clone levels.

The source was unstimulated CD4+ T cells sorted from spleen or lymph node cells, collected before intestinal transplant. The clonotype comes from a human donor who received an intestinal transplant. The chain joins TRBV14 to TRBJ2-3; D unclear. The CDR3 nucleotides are TGTGCCAGCAGCCAAGATGAGATAACGAATACGCAGTATTTT. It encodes CASSQDEITNTQYF.